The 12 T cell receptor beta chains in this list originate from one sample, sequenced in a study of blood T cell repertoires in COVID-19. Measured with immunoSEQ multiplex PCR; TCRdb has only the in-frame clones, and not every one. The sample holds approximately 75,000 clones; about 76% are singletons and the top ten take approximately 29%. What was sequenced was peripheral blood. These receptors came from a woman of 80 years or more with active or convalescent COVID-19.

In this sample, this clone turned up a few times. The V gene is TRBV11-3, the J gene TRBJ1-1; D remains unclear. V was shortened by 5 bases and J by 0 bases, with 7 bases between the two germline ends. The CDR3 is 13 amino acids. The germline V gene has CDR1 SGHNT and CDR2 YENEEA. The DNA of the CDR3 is TGTGCCAGCAGCAACACAGTGAACACTGAAGCTTTCTTT. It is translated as CASSNTVNTEAFF. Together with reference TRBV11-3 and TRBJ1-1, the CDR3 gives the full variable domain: EAGVVQSPRYKIIEKKQPVAFWCNPISGHNTLYWYLQNLGQGPELLIRYENEEAVDDSQLPKDRFSAERLKGVDSTLKIQPAELGDSAVYLCASSNTVNTEAFFGQGTRLTVV.

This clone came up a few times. The CDR3: CASSPDRDQPQHF. CDR3 bases: TGTGCCAGTAGCCCCGACAGGGATCAGCCCCAGCATTTT. The chain employs TRBV19 and TRBJ1-5, with 7 bases matching TRBD1. The V gene's germline CDR1 is LNHDA and CDR2 SQIVND (reference sequence). V was clipped by 6 bases and J by 5 bases; unmatched bases: 4. The length of the CDR3 is 13 residues. Combining the CDR3 with reference TRBV19 and TRBJ1-5 gives the whole variable domain DGGITQSPKYLFRKEGQNVTLSCEQNLNHDAMYWYRQDPGQGLRLIYYSQIVNDFQKGDIAEGYSVSREKKESFPLTVTSAQKNPTAFYLCASSPDRDQPQHFGDGTRLSIL.

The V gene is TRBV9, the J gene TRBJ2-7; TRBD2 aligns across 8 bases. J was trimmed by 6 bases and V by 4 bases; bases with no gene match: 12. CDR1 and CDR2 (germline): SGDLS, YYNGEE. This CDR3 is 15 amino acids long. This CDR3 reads CASSPTAGADSEQYF. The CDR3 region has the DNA TGTGCCAGCAGCCCTACAGCGGGGGCGGACTCCGAGCAGTACTTC.

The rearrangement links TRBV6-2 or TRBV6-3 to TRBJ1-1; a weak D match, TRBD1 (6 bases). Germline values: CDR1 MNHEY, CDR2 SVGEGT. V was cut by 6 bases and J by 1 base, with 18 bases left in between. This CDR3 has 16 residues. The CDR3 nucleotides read TGTGCCAGCAGCCCATACATGGGGGCGACGAACACTGAAGCTTTCTTT. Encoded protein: CASSPYMGATNTEAFF.

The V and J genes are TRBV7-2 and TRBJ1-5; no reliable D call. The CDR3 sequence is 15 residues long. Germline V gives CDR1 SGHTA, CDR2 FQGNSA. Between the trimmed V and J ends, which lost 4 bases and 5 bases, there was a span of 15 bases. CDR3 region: CASSSSGGGYQPQHF. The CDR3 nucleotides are TGTGCCAGCAGCTCATCAGGAGGAGGGTATCAGCCCCAGCATTTT.

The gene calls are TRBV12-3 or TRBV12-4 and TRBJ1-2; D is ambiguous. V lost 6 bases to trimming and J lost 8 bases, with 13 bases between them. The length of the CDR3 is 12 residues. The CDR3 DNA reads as TGTGCCAGCAGATCCCGACCAGGAGGCTACACCTTC. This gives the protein CASRSRPGGYTF.

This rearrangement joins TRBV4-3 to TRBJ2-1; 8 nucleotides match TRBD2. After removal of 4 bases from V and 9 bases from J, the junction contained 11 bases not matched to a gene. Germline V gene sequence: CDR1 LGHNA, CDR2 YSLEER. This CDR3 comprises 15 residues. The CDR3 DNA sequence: TGCGCCAGCAGCCTCCATAGCGGGGATCATAGTGAGCAGTTCTTC. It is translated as CASSLHSGDHSEQFF.

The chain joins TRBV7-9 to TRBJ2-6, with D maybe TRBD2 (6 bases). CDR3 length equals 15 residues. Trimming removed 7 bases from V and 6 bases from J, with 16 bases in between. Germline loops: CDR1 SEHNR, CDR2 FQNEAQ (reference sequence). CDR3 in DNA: TGTGCCAGCATTCAGCGGAGGGCTCAGGCCAACGTCCTGACTTTC. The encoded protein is CASIQRRAQANVLTF.

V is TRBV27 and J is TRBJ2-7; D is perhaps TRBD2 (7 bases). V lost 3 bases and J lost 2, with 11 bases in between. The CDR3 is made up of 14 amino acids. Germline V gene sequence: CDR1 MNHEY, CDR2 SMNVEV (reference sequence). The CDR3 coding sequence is TGTGCCAGCAGTTTGGGGCGGGGGCCCTACGAGCAGTACTTC. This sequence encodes CASSLGRGPYEQYF.

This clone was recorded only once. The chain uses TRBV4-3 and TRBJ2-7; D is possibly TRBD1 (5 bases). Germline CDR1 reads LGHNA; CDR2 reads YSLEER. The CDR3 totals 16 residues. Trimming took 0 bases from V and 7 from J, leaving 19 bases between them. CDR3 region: CASSQEATDSYEEQYF. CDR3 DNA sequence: TGCGCCAGCAGCCAAGAAGCGACAGACTCCTACGAGGAGCAGTACTTC.

CDR3 loop: CASSVTQQETQYF. The CDR3 DNA sequence: TGTGCCAGCAGCGTAACACAACAAGAGACCCAGTACTTC. This rearrangement joins TRBV9 to TRBJ2-5, with D hard to call. CDR1 and CDR2 from the germline V gene are SGDLS and YYNGEE. The CDR3 extends over 13 amino acids. The ends were cut back, 1 base at V and 2 bases at J, with 6 bases in the middle.

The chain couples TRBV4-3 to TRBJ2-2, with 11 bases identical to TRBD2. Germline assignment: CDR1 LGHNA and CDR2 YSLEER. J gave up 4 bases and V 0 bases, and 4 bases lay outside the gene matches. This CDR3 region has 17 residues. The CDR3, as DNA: TGCGCCAGCAGCCAAGAGTCGACTAGCGGGGCCACCGGGGAGCTGTTTTTT. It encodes CASSQESTSGATGELFF.